A single sample is the source of the 11 T cell receptor beta chains below, sequenced in a study of control samples from healthy donors and cancer patients. TCRdb's table, derived via immunoSEQ multiplex PCR, lists solely in-frame clones and lacks some. The sample contains about 190,000 clones, about 91% of which appear only once. What was sequenced was blood. The source is a man aged 30 to 45 in good health.

The chain recombines TRBV6-2 or TRBV6-3 with TRBJ2-1; 10 bases are shared with TRBD2. The V gene end was trimmed by 2 bases and the J gene end by 8 bases; junction bases not matched to a gene: 12. Germline CDR1 MNHEY, CDR2 SVGEGT. The CDR3 spans 17 residues. CDR3 sequence (DNA): TGTGCCAGCAGTTACCCCCCTAGCGGGGGTAGTGAACATGAGCAGTTCTTC. Translated, it gives CASSYPPSGGSEHEQFF.

This clone was seen once. The rearrangement uses TRBV27 and TRBJ2-6; 14 bases are shared with TRBD2. This CDR3 has 20 amino acids. The V and J ends lost 3 bases and 1 base, in that order; junction bases with no gene match: 8. The V gene's germline CDR1 is MNHEY and CDR2 SMNVEV (reference sequence). The CDR3 DNA is TGTGCCAGCAGTTTGAGGCTCCGGACTAGCGGGGGGTCTGGGGCCAACGTCCTGACTTTC. It encodes CASSLRLRTSGGSGANVLTF. The complete variable domain, with remaining parts taken from reference TRBV27 and TRBJ2-6, reads EAQVTQNPRYLITVTGKKLTVTCSQNMNHEYMSWYRQDPGLGLRQIYYSMNVEVTDKGDVPEGYKVSRKEKRNFPLILESPSPNQTSLYFCASSLRLRTSGGSGANVLTFGAGSRLTVL.

The chain links TRBV7-3 to TRBJ1-2; D might be TRBD1 (5 bases). Germline V gene sequence: CDR1 SGHTA, CDR2 FQGTGA. The CDR3 is 14 residues long. Trimming left V 2 bases short and J 3 bases short, with 10 bases between. The CDR3 DNA reads as TGTGCCAGCAGCTTAGGGACCGCCGACTATGGCTACACCTTC. Protein product: CASSLGTADYGYTF.

The rearrangement links TRBV30 to TRBJ1-1; D call uncertain. The germline V gene encodes CDR1 GTSNPN and CDR2 SVGIG (reference sequence). The CDR3 spans 13 residues. The V gene lost 4 bases and the J gene lost 0 bases, with 9 bases spanning the gap. CDR3 sequence reads: CAWTRQMNTEAFF. The CDR3, as DNA: TGTGCCTGGACACGGCAGATGAACACTGAAGCTTTCTTT.

The chain recombines TRBV6-5 with TRBJ1-1; 8 bases agree with TRBD1. V shed 4 bases and J 1 base; nucleotides not matched to a gene: 5. This CDR3 spans 15 amino acids. Germline loops: CDR1 MNHEY, CDR2 SVGAGI. The CDR3 DNA sequence: TGTGCCAGCAGTTCGGACAGGGCTGGGAACACTGAAGCTTTCTTT. The encoded protein is CASSSDRAGNTEAFF.

The chain recombines TRBV7-9 with TRBJ2-1; tentatively, D is TRBD1 (5 bases). CDR1 is SEHNR, CDR2 FQNEAQ, per germline (reference sequence). The CDR3 contains 12 residues. V lost 5 bases to trimming and J lost 6 bases, with 8 bases between them. The CDR3 nucleotides are TGTGCCAGCAGCCCTGACAGCAATGAGCAGTTCTTC. This gives the protein CASSPDSNEQFF. The entire variable domain, with the rest obtained from reference TRBV7-9 and TRBJ2-1, is as follows: DTGVSQNPRHKITKRGQNVTFRCDPISEHNRLYWYRQTLGQGPEFLTYFQNEAQLEKSRLLSDRFSAERPKGSFSTLEIQRTEQGDSAMYLCASSPDSNEQFFGPGTRLTVL.

CDR3 loop: CASSARYGGPFNEQFF. The CDR3 DNA follows: TGTGCCAGCAGCGCACGCTACGGGGGCCCCTTTAATGAGCAGTTCTTC. The V gene is TRBV2, the J gene TRBJ2-1; the D call may be TRBD1 or TRBD2 (6 bases each). The V end was cut by 6 bases, the J end by 7 bases, with 22 bases between. The CDR3 spans 16 residues. CDR1 is SNHLY, CDR2 FYNNEI, per germline. The entire variable domain, with the rest obtained from reference TRBV2 and TRBJ2-1, is as follows: EPEVTQTPSHQVTQMGQEVILRCVPISNHLYFYWYRQILGQKVEFLVSFYNNEISEKSEIFDDQFSVERPDGSNFTLKIRSTKLEDSAMYFCASSARYGGPFNEQFFGPGTRLTVL.

V usage is TRBV5-1 and J usage is TRBJ1-1, with 7 bases lining up with TRBD1. The V segment lost 2 bases and the J segment 8 bases; nucleotides outside the gene matches: 9. There are 14 residues in the CDR3. Germline assignment: CDR1 SGHRS and CDR2 YFSETQ. CDR3 sequence: CASSLPDRDDEAFF. Written as DNA, the CDR3 is TGCGCCAGCAGCTTACCCGACAGGGACGACGAAGCTTTCTTT.

Only one count was recorded for this clone. The V gene is TRBV12-2, the J gene TRBJ2-3; TRBD1 is taken as the D call from the table, unchecked against the DNA. TRBV12-2 is marked as a pseudogene. The CDR3 runs 15 residues. DNA for the CDR3: TGTGCAAGTCGCTTAGAGACAGGGCGCACAGATACGCAGTATTTT. Translation gives CASRLETGRTDTQYF.

J is TRBJ2-3 and V is TRBV13; no clear D. The V gene lost 3 bases and the J gene lost 1 base, with 5 bases spanning the gap. CDR1 and CDR2 from the germline V gene are PRHDT and FYEKMQ (reference sequence). The CDR3 sequence is 13 residues long. The chain's CDR3 is CASSFRRTDTQYF. In nucleotides, the CDR3 is TGTGCCAGCAGCTTCAGGCGCACAGATACGCAGTATTTT.

The V and J genes are TRBV25-1 and TRBJ2-7, with 8 bases lining up with TRBD1. The CDR3 contains 13 residues. The ends lost 3 bases at V and 6 bases at J; junction bases unmatched: 4. Germline CDR1 reads MGHDK; CDR2 reads SYGVNS. Written as DNA, the CDR3 is TGTGCCAGCAGTGACCAAGACAGGGGCGAGCAGTACTTC. Amino acid sequence: CASSDQDRGEQYF.